This T cell receptor beta chain originates from a study of T cell responses to AZD1222 COVID-19 vaccine. The CDR3 is 17 residues long. The ends lost 3 bases at V and 1 base at J; junction bases unmatched: 8. Germline V lookup: CDR1 ENHRY, CDR2 SYGVKD. The assay was immunoSEQ multiplex PCR, and TCRdb's table has in-frame clones only and misses some. The table includes around 120,000 clones, around nine tenths detected once. Source: peripheral blood, taken 28 days after the second AZD1222 dose. The sequence was collected from an adult who received the AZD1222 COVID-19 vaccine. V is TRBV10-3 and J is TRBJ2-3, with 9 bases aligning to TRBD2. The CDR3 nucleotides read TGTGCCATCAGTGATCGCGGGAGGGCCCTCGGCACAGATACGCAGTATTTT. Protein product: CAISDRGRALGTDTQYF.